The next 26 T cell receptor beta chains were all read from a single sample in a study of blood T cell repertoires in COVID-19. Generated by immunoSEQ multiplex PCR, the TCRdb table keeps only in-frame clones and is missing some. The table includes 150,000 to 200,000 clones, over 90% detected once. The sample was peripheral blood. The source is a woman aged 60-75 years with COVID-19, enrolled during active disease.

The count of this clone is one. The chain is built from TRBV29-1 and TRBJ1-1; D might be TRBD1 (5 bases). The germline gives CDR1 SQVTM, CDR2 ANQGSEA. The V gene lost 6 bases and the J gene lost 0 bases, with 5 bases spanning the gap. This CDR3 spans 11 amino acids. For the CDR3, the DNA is TGCAGCGTGACAGTGAACACTGAAGCTTTCTTT. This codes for CSVTVNTEAFF.

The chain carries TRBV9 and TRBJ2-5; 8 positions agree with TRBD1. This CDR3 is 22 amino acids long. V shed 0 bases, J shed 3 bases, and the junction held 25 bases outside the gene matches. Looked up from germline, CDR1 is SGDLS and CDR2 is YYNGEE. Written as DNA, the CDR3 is TGTGCCAGCAGCGTAGCTACTCGGGTTGGGGCCGCCGGGACAGGACTTAAAGAGACCCAGTACTTC. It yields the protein CASSVATRVGAAGTGLKETQYF.

CDR3 region: CASSQDRGGEYNSPLHF. The CDR3 region has the DNA TGCGCCAGCAGCCAAGATAGAGGGGGCGAGTATAATTCACCCCTCCACTTT. The rearrangement links TRBV4-3 to TRBJ1-6; 7 nucleotides agree with TRBD1. Trimming at V came to 0 bases and at J to 4 bases, leaving 6 bases not matched to a gene. The germline V gene has CDR1 LGHNA and CDR2 YSLEER. The CDR3 is 17 residues long.

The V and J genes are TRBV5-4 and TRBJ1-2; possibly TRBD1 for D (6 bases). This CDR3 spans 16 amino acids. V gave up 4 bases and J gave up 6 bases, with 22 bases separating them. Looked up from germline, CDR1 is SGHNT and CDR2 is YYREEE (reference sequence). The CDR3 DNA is TGTGCCAGCAGCCCCACACGCCCACAGGGCTCCCATGGCTACACCTTC. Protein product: CASSPTRPQGSHGYTF.

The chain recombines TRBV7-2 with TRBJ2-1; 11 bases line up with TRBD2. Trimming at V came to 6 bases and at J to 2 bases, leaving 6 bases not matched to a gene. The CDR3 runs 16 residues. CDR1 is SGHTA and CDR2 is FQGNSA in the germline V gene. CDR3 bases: TGTGCCAGCAGGTCACTAGCGGGGGCCGCCTACAATGAGCAGTTCTTC. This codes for CASRSLAGAAYNEQFF.

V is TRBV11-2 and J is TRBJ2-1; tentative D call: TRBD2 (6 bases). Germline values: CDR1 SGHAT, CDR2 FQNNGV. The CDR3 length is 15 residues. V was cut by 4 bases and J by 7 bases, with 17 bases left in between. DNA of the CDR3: TGTGCCAGCAGCTCTGCCGGGACTTCAGGGAATGAGCAGTTCTTC. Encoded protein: CASSSAGTSGNEQFF.

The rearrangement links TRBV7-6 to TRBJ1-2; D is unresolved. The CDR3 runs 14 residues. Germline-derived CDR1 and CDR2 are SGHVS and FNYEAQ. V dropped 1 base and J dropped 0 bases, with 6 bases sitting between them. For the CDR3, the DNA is TGTGCCAGCAGCTTAGGGGGAGCTAACTATGGCTACACCTTC. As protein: CASSLGGANYGYTF.

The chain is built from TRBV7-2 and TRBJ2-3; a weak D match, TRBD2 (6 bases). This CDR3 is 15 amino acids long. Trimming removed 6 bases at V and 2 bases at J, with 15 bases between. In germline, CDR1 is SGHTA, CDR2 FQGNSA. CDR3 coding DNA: TGTGCCAGCAGGCGAAGCGGGTATACCACAGATACGCAGTATTTT. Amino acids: CASRRSGYTTDTQYF.

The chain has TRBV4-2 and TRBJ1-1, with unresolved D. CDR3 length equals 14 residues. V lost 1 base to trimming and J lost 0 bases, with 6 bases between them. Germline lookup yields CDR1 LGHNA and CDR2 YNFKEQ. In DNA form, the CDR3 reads TGTGCCAGCAGCCAAGGAGCGGTGAACACTGAAGCTTTCTTT. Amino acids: CASSQGAVNTEAFF.

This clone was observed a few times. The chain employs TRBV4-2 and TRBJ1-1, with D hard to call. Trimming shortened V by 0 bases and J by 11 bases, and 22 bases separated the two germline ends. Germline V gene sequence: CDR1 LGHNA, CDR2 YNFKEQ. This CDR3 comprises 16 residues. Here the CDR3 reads CASSQDLVGLSPRAFF. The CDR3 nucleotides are TGTGCCAGCAGCCAAGATTTGGTCGGACTTTCCCCAAGGGCTTTCTTT.

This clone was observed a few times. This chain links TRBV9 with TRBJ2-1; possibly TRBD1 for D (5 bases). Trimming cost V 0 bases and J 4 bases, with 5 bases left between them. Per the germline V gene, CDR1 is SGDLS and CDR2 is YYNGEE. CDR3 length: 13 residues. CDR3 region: CASSVGQYNEQFF. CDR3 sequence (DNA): TGTGCCAGCAGCGTAGGACAGTACAATGAGCAGTTCTTC. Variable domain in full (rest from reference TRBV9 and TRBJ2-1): DSGVTQTPKHLITATGQRVTLRCSPRSGDLSVYWYQQSLDQGLQFLIQYYNGEERAKGNILERFSAQQFPDLHSELNLSSLELGDSALYFCASSVGQYNEQFFGPGTRLTVL.

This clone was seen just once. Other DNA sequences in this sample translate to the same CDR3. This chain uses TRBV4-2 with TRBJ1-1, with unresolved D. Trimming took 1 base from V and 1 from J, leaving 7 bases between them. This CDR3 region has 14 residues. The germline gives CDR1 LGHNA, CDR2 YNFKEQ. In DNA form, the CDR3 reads TGTGCCAGCAGCCAAGGAGGCAAGAACACTGAAGCTTTCTTT. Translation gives CASSQGGKNTEAFF.

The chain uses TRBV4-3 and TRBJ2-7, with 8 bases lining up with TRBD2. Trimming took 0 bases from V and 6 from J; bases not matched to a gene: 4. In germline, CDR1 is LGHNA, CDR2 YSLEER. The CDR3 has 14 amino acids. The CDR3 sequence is CASSQDSGGPEQYF. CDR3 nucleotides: TGCGCCAGCAGCCAAGATTCGGGGGGGCCCGAGCAGTACTTC.

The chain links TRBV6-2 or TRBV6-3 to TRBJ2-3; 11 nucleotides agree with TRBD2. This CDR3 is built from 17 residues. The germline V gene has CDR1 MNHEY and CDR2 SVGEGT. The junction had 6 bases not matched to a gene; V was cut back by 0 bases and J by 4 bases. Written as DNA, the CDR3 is TGTGCCAGCAGTTACTCGAGACTAGCGGGGAGTCCAGATACGCAGTATTTT. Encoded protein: CASSYSRLAGSPDTQYF.

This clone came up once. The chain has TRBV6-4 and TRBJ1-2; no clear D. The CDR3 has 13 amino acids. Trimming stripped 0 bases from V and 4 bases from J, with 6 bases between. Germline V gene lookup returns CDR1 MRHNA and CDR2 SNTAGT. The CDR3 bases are TGTGCCAGCAGTGACTCGACGGGCTATGGCTACACCTTC. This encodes CASSDSTGYGYTF.

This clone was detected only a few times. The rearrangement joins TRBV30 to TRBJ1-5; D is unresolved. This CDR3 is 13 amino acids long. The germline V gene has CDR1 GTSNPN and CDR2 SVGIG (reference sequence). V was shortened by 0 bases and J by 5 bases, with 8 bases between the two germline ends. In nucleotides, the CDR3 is TGTGCCTGGAGTGTATTCAGATATCAGCCCCAGCATTTT. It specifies CAWSVFRYQPQHF.

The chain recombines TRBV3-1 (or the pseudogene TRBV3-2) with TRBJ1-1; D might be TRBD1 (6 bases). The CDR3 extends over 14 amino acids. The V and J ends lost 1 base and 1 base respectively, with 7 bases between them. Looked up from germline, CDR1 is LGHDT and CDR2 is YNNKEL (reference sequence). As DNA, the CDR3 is TGTGCCAGCAGCCAAGCACAGGGGAACACTGAAGCTTTCTTT. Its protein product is CASSQAQGNTEAFF.

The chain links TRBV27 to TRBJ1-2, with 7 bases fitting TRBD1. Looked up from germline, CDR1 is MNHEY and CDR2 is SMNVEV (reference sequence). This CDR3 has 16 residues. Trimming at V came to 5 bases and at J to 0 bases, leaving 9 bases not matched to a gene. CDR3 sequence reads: CASSPLVDRTNYGYTF. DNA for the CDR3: TGTGCCAGCAGTCCCTTAGTGGACAGGACTAACTATGGCTACACCTTC.

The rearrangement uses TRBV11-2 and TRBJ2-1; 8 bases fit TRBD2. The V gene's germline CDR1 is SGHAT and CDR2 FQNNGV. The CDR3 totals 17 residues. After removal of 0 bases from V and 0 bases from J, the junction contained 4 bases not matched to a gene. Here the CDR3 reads CASSLDQRGSSYNEQFF. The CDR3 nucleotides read TGTGCCAGCAGCTTAGATCAGCGGGGGAGCTCCTACAATGAGCAGTTCTTC.

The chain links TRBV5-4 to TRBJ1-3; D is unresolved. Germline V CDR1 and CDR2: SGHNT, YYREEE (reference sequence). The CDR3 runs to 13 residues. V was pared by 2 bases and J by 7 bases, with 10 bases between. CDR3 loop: CASSFGLENTIYF. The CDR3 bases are TGTGCCAGCAGCTTCGGTCTTGAGAACACCATATATTTT.

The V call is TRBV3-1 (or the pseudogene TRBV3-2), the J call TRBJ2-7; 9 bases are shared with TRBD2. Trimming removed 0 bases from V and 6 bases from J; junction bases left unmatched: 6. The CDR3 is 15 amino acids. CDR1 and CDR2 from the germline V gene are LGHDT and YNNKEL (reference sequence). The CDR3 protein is CASSQDLSGGREQYF. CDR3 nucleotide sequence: TGTGCCAGCAGCCAAGATCTAAGCGGGGGGCGCGAGCAGTACTTC.

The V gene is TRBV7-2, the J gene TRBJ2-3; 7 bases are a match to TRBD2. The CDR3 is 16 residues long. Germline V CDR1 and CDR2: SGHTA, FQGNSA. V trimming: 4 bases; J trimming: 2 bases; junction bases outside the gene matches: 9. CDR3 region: CASSSPAGRPTDTQYF. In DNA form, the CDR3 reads TGTGCCAGCAGCTCCCCAGCGGGGAGACCCACAGATACGCAGTATTTT.

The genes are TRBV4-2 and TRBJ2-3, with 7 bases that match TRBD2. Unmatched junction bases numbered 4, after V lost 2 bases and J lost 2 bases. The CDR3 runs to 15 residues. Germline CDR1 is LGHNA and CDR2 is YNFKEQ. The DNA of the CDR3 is TGTGCCAGCAGCCAAAGGCTAGCGGCCACAGATACGCAGTATTTT. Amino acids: CASSQRLAATDTQYF.

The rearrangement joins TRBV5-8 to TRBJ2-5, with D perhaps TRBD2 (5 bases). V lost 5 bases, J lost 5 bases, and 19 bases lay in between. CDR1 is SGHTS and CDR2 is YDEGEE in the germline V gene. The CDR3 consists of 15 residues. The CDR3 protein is CASSRSRAGMETQYF. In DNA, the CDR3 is TGTGCCAGCAGTCGTTCCCGGGCCGGGATGGAGACCCAGTACTTC.

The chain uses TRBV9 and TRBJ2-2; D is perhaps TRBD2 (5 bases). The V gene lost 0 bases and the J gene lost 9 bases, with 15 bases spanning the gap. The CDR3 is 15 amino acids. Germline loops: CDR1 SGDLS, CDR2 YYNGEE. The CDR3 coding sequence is TGTGCCAGCAGCGTAGCCAGCGCTAGCATTTGGGAGCTGTTTTTT. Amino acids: CASSVASASIWELFF.

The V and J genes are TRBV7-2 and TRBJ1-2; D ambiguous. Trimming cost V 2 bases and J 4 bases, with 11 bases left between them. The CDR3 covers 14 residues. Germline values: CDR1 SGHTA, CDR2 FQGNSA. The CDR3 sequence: CASSLYQETYGYTF. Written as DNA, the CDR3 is TGTGCCAGCAGCTTATACCAGGAAACCTATGGCTACACCTTC.